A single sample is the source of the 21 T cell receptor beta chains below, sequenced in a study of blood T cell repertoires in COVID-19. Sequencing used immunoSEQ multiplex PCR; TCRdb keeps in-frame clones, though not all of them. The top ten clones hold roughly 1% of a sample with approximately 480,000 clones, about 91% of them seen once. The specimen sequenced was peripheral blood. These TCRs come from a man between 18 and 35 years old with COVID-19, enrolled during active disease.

CDR3 protein: CASSLGLGQGATYEQYF. In DNA, the CDR3 is TGTGCCAGCAGCTTAGGACTGGGACAGGGCGCAACCTACGAGCAGTACTTC. The chain joins TRBV7-2 to TRBJ2-7, with 9 positions matching TRBD1. Per the germline V gene, CDR1 is SGHTA and CDR2 is FQGNSA. The CDR3 is 17 amino acids. The J segment lost 2 bases and the V segment lost 1 base, leaving 9 bases of the junction unmatched.

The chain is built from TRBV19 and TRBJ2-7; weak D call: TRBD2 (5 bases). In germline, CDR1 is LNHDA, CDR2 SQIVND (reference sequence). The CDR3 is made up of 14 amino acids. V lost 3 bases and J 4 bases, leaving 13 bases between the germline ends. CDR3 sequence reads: CASSILPGVYEQYF. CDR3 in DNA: TGTGCCAGTAGTATCCTCCCCGGGGTTTACGAGCAGTACTTC.

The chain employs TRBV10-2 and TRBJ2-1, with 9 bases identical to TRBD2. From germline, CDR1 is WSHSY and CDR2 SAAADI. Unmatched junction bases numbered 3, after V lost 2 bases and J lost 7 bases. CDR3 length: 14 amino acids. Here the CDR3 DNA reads TGCGCCAGCAGTGAGGGACTAGCGAGGAATGAGCAGTTCTTC. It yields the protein CASSEGLARNEQFF.

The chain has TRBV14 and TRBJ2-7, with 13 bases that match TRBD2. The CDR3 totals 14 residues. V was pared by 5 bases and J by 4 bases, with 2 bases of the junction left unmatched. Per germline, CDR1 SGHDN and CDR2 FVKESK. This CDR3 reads CASSSTSGRYEQYF. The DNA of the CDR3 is TGTGCCAGCAGCTCGACTAGCGGGAGGTACGAGCAGTACTTC.

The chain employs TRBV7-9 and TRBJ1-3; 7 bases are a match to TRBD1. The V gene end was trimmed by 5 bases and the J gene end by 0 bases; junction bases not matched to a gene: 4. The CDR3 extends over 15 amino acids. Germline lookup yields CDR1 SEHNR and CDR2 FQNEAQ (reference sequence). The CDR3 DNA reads TGTGCCAGCAGCCCCGGGACAGACTCTGGAAACACCATATATTTT. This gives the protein CASSPGTDSGNTIYF.

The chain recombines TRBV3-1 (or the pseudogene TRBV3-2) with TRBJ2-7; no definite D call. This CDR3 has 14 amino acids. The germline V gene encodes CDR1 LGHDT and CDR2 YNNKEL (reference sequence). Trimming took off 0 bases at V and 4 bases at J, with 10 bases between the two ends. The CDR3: CASSQDPSTYEQYF. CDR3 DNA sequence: TGTGCCAGCAGCCAAGATCCCTCTACTTACGAGCAGTACTTC.

The CDR3 DNA sequence: TGTGCCAGTAGTATCAGCGGGGCGAGTCAGCCCCAGCATTTT. Protein product: CASSISGASQPQHF. The chain links TRBV19 to TRBJ1-5; maybe TRBD1 (5 bases). V lost 3 bases to trimming and J lost 6 bases, with 12 bases between them. The CDR3 has 14 residues. The germline V gene has CDR1 LNHDA and CDR2 SQIVND (reference sequence).

The CDR3 region is CASTWNTGGSNTGELFF. The CDR3 region has the DNA TGTGCCAGCACCTGGAATACAGGGGGCTCGAACACCGGGGAGCTGTTTTTT. The chain employs TRBV7-8 and TRBJ2-2, with 9 bases lining up with TRBD1. V trimming: 7 bases; J trimming: 0 bases; junction bases outside the gene matches: 9. Germline CDR1 reads SGHVS; CDR2 reads FQNEAQ. This CDR3 comprises 17 residues.

CDR3 amino acids: CASSEAGAITGELFF. CDR3 DNA sequence: TGTGCCAGCAGTGAAGCTGGGGCTATCACCGGGGAGCTGTTTTTT. The chain has TRBV6-1 and TRBJ2-2; perhaps TRBD1 as D (5 bases). V shed 0 bases and J shed 4 bases, with 9 bases lying between them. Per the germline V gene, CDR1 is MNHNS and CDR2 is SASEGT. This CDR3 comprises 15 residues.

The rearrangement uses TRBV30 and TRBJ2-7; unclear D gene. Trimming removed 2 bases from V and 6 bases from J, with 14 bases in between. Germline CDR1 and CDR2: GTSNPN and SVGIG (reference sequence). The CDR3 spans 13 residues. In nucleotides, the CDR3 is TGTGCCTGGAGTCTAGTATCCCTCCGCGAGCAGTACTTC. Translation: CAWSLVSLREQYF.

The CDR3 is CATSRADRGYGYTF. The DNA of the CDR3 is TGTGCCACCAGCAGAGCGGACAGGGGGTATGGCTACACCTTC. The chain couples TRBV15 to TRBJ1-2; 10 bases fit TRBD1. CDR1 and CDR2 from the germline V gene are LNHNV and YYDKDF (reference sequence). The CDR3 length is 14 residues. V lost 1 base to trimming and J lost 5 bases; unmatched junction nucleotides: 1.

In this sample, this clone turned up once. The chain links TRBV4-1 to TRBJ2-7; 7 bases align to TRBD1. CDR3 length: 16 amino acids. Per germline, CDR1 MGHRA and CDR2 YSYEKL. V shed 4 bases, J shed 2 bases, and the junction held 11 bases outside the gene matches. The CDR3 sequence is CASSPSGGQGPYEQYF. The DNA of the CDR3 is TGCGCCAGCAGCCCCTCAGGGGGTCAGGGGCCCTACGAGCAGTACTTC.

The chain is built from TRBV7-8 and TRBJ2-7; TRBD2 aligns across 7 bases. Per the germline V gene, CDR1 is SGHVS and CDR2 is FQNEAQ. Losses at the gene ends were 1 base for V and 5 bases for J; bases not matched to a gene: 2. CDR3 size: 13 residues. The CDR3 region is CASSLGLADEQYF. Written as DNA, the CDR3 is TGTGCCAGCAGCTTAGGACTAGCAGACGAGCAGTACTTC.

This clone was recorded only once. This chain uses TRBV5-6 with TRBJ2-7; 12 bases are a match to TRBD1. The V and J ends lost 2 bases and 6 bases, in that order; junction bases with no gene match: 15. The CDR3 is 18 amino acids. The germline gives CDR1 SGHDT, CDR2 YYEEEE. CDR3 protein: CASSFPVRGTGGSGEQYF. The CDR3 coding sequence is TGTGCCAGCAGCTTTCCAGTTCGCGGGACAGGGGGCTCCGGCGAGCAGTACTTC.

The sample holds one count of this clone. The CDR3 nucleotides read TGTGCCAGCAGCACGGGACTCAGCTTCAATGAGCAGTTCTTC. It yields the protein CASSTGLSFNEQFF. This chain connects TRBV6-5 to TRBJ2-1; TRBD2 is a possible D gene (6 bases). The CDR3 contains 14 residues. Per germline, CDR1 MNHEY and CDR2 SVGAGI. V shed 6 bases and J shed 6 bases, with 15 bases lying between them.

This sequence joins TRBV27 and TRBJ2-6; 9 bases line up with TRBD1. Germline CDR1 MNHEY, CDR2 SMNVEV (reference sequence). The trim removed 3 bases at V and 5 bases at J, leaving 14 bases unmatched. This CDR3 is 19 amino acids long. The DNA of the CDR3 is TGTGCCAGCAGTTTTTCCCACCCCGGGACAGGGTTCTGGGCCAACGTCCTGACTTTC. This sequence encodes CASSFSHPGTGFWANVLTF.

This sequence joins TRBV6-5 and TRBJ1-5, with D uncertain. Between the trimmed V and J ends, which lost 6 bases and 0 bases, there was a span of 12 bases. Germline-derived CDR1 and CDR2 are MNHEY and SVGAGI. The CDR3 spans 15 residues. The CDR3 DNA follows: TGTGCCAGCAGCAACGGGGTGTTTAGCAATCAGCCCCAGCATTTT. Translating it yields CASSNGVFSNQPQHF.

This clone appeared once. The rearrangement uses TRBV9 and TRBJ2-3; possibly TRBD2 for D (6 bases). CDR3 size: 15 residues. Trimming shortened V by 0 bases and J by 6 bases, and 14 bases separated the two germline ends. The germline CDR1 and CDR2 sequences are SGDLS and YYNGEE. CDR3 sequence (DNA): TGTGCCAGCAGCGTAGTCGGGGGAGGACCCGATACGCAGTATTTT. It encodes CASSVVGGGPDTQYF.

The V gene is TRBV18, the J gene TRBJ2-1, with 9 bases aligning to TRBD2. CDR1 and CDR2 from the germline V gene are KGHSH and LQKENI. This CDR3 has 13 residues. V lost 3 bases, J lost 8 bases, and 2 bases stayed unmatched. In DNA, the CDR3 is TGTGCCAGCTCACCGGGGACTAGCCATGAGCAGTTCTTC. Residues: CASSPGTSHEQFF.

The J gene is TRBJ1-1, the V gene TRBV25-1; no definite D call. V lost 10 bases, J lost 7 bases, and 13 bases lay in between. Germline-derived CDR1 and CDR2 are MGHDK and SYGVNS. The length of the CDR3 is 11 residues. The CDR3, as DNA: TGTGCCATGTGCGGTCTGGTTGAAGCTTTCTTT. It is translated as CAMCGLVEAFF. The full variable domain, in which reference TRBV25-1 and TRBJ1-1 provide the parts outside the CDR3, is EADIYQTPRYLVIGTGKKITLECSQTMGHDKMYWYQQDPGMELHLIHYSYGVNSTEKGDLSSESTVSRIRTEHFPLTLESARPSHTSQYLCAMCGLVEAFFGQGTRLTVV.

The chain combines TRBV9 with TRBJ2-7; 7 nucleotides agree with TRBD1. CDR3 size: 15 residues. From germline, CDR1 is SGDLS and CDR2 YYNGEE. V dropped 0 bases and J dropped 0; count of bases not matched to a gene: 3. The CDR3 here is CASSVGGQSSYEQYF. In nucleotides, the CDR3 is TGTGCCAGCAGCGTAGGGGGACAGAGCTCCTACGAGCAGTACTTC.